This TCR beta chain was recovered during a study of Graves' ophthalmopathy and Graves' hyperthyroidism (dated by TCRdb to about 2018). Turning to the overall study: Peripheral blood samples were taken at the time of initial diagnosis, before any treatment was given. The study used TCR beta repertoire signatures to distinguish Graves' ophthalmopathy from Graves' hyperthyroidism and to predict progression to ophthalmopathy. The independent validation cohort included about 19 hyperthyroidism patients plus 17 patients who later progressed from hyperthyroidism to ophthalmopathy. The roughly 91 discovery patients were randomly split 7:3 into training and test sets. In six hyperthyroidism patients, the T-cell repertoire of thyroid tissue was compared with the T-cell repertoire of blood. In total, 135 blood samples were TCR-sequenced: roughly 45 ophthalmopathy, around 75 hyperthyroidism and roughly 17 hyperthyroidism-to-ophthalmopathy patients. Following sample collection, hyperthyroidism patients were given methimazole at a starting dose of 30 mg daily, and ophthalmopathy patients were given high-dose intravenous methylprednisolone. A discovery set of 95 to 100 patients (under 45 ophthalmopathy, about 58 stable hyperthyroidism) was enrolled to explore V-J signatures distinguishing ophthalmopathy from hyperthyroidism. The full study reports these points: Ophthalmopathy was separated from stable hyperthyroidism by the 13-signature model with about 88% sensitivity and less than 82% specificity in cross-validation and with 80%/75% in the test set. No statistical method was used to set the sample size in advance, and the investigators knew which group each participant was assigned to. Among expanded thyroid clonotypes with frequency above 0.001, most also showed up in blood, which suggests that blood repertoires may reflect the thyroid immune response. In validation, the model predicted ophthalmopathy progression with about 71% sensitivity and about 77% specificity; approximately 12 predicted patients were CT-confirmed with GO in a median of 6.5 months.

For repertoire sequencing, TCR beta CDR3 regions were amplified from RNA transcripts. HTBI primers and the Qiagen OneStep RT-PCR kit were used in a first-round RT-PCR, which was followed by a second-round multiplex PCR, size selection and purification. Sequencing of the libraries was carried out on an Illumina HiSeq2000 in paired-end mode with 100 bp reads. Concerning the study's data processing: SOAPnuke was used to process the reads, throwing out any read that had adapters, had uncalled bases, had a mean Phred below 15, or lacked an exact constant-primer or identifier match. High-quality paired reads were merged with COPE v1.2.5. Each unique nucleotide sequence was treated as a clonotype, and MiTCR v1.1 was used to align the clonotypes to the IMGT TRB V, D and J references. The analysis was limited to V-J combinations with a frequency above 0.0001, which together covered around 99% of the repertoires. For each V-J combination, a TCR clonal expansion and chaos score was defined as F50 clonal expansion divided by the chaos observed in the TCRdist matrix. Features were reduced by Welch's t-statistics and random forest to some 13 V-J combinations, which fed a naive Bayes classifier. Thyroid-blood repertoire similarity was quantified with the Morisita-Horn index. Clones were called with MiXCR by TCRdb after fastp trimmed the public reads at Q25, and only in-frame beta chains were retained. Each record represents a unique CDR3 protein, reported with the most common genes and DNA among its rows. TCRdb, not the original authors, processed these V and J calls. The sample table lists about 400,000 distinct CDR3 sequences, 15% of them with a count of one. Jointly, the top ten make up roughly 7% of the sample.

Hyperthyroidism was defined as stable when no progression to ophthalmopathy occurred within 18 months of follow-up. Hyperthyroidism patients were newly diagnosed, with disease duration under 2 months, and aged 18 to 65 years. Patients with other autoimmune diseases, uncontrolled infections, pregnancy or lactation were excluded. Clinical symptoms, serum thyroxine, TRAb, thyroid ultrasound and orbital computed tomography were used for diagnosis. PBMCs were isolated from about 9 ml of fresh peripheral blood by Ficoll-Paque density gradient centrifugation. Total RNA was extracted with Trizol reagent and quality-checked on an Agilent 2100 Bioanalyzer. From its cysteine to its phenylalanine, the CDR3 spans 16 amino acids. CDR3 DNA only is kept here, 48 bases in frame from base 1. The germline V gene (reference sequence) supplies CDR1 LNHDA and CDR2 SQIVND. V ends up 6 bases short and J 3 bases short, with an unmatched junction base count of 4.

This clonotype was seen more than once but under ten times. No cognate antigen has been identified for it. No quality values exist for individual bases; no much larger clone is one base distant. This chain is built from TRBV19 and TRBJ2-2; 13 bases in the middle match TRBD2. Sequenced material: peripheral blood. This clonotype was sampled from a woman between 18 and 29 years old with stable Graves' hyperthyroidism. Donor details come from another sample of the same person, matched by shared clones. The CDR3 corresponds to CASSLLAGGYTGELFF. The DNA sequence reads TGTGCCAGTAGCCTACTAGCGGGGGGGTACACCGGGGAGCTGTTTTTT.